Shown below are 24 T cell receptor beta chains from a single sample sequenced in a study of T cells in Graves' hyperthyroidism and ophthalmopathy. Amplification targeted TCR beta CDR3 regions from RNA transcripts. Carried out on the TCR CDR3, a first-round RT-PCR used the HTBI primer set. TCRdb independently ran MiXCR on the multiplex PCR reads; one entry per CDR3 protein. Of around 250,000 distinct CDR3 sequences listed, 13% to 15% are singletons. The specimen sequenced was blood. Receptor source: a woman aged 40 to 50 with Graves' hyperthyroidism that later progressed to Graves' ophthalmopathy.

The sample holds many counts of this clonotype. The rearrangement links TRBV6-1 to TRBJ1-2; no firm D call. The germline V gene encodes CDR1 MNHNS and CDR2 SASEGT. This CDR3 contains 16 residues. Trimming pared 6 bases from V and 5 bases from J, leaving 22 bases between. The DNA for the CDR3 is TGTGCCAGCAGGCGCCCTTCACCACAAGGCCCGTATGGCTACACCTTC. Translated, it gives CASRRPSPQGPYGYTF.

This clonotype showed up many times. The chain joins TRBV5-1 to TRBJ2-1, with 8 nucleotides matching TRBD2. The ends lost 5 bases at V and 6 bases at J; junction bases unmatched: 13. There are 16 residues in the CDR3. Germline V lookup: CDR1 SGHRS, CDR2 YFSETQ. The CDR3 coding sequence is TGCGCCAGCAGTTGGATTTTAGCGGGAAGTTCCAATGAGCAGTTCTTC. Protein sequence: CASSWILAGSSNEQFF.

This clonotype occurred many times. V usage is TRBV12-3 or TRBV12-4 and J usage is TRBJ2-7; 8 bases are shared with TRBD2. The CDR3 contains 13 residues. The V gene end was trimmed by 8 bases and the J gene end by 3 bases; junction bases not matched to a gene: 6. The CDR3 sequence: CASRYLAGYEQYF. The DNA of the CDR3 is TGTGCCAGCCGGTACCTAGCGGGCTACGAGCAGTACTTC.

This clonotype showed up just once. The CDR3 spells CASSETGTGPGEQYF. The CDR3 coding sequence is TGTGCCAGCAGTGAGACCGGGACAGGTCCGGGGGAGCAGTACTTC. The rearrangement links TRBV6-1 to TRBJ2-7; TRBD1 agrees at 8 bases. V shed 3 bases, J shed 7 bases, and the junction held 11 bases outside the gene matches. This CDR3 contains 15 residues. In germline, CDR1 is MNHNS, CDR2 SASEGT.

The table lists this clonotype with many counts. The genes are TRBV20-1 and TRBJ1-1; TRBD1 agrees at 7 bases. The CDR3 is made up of 13 amino acids. Germline assignment: CDR1 DFQATT and CDR2 SNEGSKA (reference sequence). The DNA of the CDR3 is TGCAGCGTCCTTGTTTTCGACAGGGCTGAAGCTTTCTTT. Its translation is CSVLVFDRAEAFF.

This clonotype came up a few times. This chain connects TRBV4-2 to TRBJ2-7, with 14 bases lining up with TRBD2. V shed 6 bases, J shed 5 bases, and the junction held 6 bases outside the gene matches. There are 15 residues in the CDR3. The germline CDR1 and CDR2 sequences are LGHNA and YNFKEQ. The CDR3 coding sequence is TGTGCCAGCAGTGGGGGACTAGCGGGAGCCAACGAGCAGTACTTC. Protein sequence: CASSGGLAGANEQYF.

Concerning this clonotype: A much larger clone differs by one base, so this may be a read error. The V call is TRBV27, the J call TRBJ2-2, with 7 bases matching TRBD1. Germline assignment: CDR1 MNHEY and CDR2 SMNVEV (reference sequence). The CDR3 has 16 residues. After removal of 1 base from V and 6 bases from J, the junction contained 8 bases not matched to a gene. CDR3 loop: CASSLWYRGTAGELFF. The CDR3 bases are TGTGCCAGCAGTTTATGGTACAGGGGAACCGCCGGGGAGCTGTTTTTT.

The table lists this clonotype with many counts. The gene calls are TRBV5-1 and TRBJ1-6; D remains unclear. The CDR3 loop spans 15 amino acids. Trimming cost V 4 bases and J 7 bases, with 15 bases left between them. Per the germline V gene, CDR1 is SGHRS and CDR2 is YFSETQ. The CDR3 protein is CASSRTGPSNSPLHF. The CDR3 DNA sequence: TGCGCCAGCAGCCGGACCGGGCCCTCGAATTCACCCCTCCACTTT.

This clonotype was detected many times. The chain combines TRBV30 with TRBJ2-7; D is tentatively TRBD1 or TRBD2 (6 bases each). Trimming shortened V by 3 bases and J by 7 bases, and 16 bases separated the two germline ends. This CDR3 comprises 13 residues. Looked up from germline, CDR1 is GTSNPN and CDR2 is SVGIG (reference sequence). The DNA for the CDR3 is TGTGCCTGGAGCGCAGGGGAGGTCGGAGAGCAGTACTTC. The encoded protein is CAWSAGEVGEQYF.

This clonotype has a count of ten or more. CDR3 DNA sequence: TGTGCCAGCAGTAAGCCCCCGACTCCGCTTAACGAGCAGTACTTC. Encoded protein: CASSKPPTPLNEQYF. The V gene is TRBV28, the J gene TRBJ2-7; D gene uncertain. The germline gives CDR1 MDHEN, CDR2 SYDVKM. V was cut by 5 bases and J by 5 bases, with 19 bases left in between. The CDR3 totals 15 residues.

This clonotype was seen many times. The chain links TRBV28 to TRBJ2-1; a possible D gene is TRBD2 (5 bases). The CDR3 sequence is 15 residues long. The germline V and J ends were trimmed by 2 bases and 6 bases, with 14 bases remaining between them. In germline, CDR1 is MDHEN, CDR2 SYDVKM. The CDR3 sequence: CASSLRLAGLNEQFF. CDR3 DNA sequence: TGTGCCAGCAGTTTACGGCTAGCCGGTCTCAATGAGCAGTTCTTC.

This clonotype has just a few counts. This chain links TRBV18 with TRBJ2-7; maybe TRBD2 (5 bases). V lost 3 bases and J lost 7, with 19 bases in between. CDR3 length: 15 residues. The germline CDR1 and CDR2 sequences are KGHSH and LQKENI. CDR3 region: CASSPSGSRYVEQYF. CDR3 nucleotides: TGTGCCAGCTCACCCTCGGGGTCTCGTTATGTGGAGCAGTACTTC.

In the case of this clonotype: One end of the junction fails to match germline, which may point to a read error. The chain has TRBV2 and TRBJ2-1; D gene uncertain. The CDR3 has 11 amino acids. Germline lookup yields CDR1 SNHLY and CDR2 FYNNEI. CDR3 region: CASEMTRQSIF. The CDR3 DNA is TGTGCCAGCGAAATGACCCGTCAAAGCATCTTC. The whole variable domain, filled in from reference TRBV2 and TRBJ2-1, reads EPEVTQTPSHQVTQMGQEVILRCVPISNHLYFYWYRQILGQKVEFLVSFYNNEISEKSEIFDDQFSVERPDGSNFTLKIRSTKLEDSAMYFCASEMTRQSIFGPGTRLTVL.

This clonotype was seen a handful of times. One end of the junction is discordant with germline, which a read error may explain. The J gene is TRBJ2-3, the V gene TRBV20-1; 9 nucleotides match TRBD1. Germline CDR1 reads DFQATT; CDR2 reads SNEGSKA (reference sequence). The CDR3 totals 14 residues. The CDR3 loop is CSAGDRGDTDTQYF. In DNA, the CDR3 is TGCAGTGCTGGAGACAGGGGGGACACAGATACGCAGTATTTT.

This clonotype was counted many times. The V gene is TRBV7-3, the J gene TRBJ2-3, with TRBD2 matching 12 bases. The germline CDR1 and CDR2 sequences are SGHTA and FQGTGA. V trimming: 5 bases; J trimming: 4 bases; junction bases outside the gene matches: 7. The CDR3 contains 16 residues. The CDR3 sequence is CASSRLAGVGSDTQYF. The CDR3 nucleotides are TGTGCCAGCAGCAGACTAGCGGGAGTGGGCTCAGATACGCAGTATTTT.

This clonotype was observed a few times. The chain uses TRBV29-1 and TRBJ2-5; 8 bases align to TRBD1. V shed 4 bases, J shed 4 bases, and the junction held 5 bases outside the gene matches. Germline V gene sequence: CDR1 SQVTM, CDR2 ANQGSEA. The CDR3 loop spans 13 amino acids. The CDR3 protein is CSVARTGPETQYF. In nucleotides, the CDR3 is TGCAGCGTTGCTAGGACAGGGCCAGAGACCCAGTACTTC.

This clonotype showed up many times. V and J are TRBV12-3 or TRBV12-4 and TRBJ1-5, with D perhaps TRBD1 (5 bases). The CDR3 covers 13 residues. The V and J ends lost 5 bases and 2 bases respectively, with 7 bases between them. CDR3: CASSPRGNQPQHF. The CDR3 coding sequence is TGTGCCAGCAGTCCCAGGGGCAATCAGCCCCAGCATTTT.

J is TRBJ1-6 and V is TRBV28, with D unclear. Trimming removed 7 bases from V and 6 bases from J, with 13 bases in between. CDR1 MDHEN and CDR2 SYDVKM come from the germline V gene. CDR3 size: 14 residues. CDR3 bases: TGTGCCAGCACCCTGCGCCCCGTTAATTCACCCCTCCACTTT. Translation gives CASTLRPVNSPLHF.

This clonotype was found many times. The V gene is TRBV20-1, the J gene TRBJ2-4, with 10 bases matching TRBD2. Germline loops: CDR1 DFQATT, CDR2 SNEGSKA (reference sequence). This CDR3 spans 18 amino acids. The J segment lost 4 bases and the V segment lost 0 bases, leaving 12 bases of the junction unmatched. The DNA of the CDR3 is TGCAGTGCTAGAGATGCGTCTAGCGGGAGTCAAGGGAAAAACATTCAGTACTTC. Translated, it gives CSARDASSGSQGKNIQYF.

The chain uses TRBV5-1 and TRBJ2-3, with D hard to call. CDR3 length: 14 amino acids. Germline-derived CDR1 and CDR2 are SGHRS and YFSETQ. With 4 bases removed from V and 5 bases from J, the gap between germline ends came to 14 bases. The CDR3: CASSPVTLIDTQYF. The CDR3 nucleotides are TGCGCCAGCAGCCCGGTGACTCTCATAGATACGCAGTATTTT.

This clonotype occurred many times. V is TRBV18 and J is TRBJ1-2; weak D call: TRBD1 (6 bases). Per germline, CDR1 KGHSH and CDR2 LQKENI. The CDR3 sequence is 14 residues long. V was cut by 6 bases and J by 5 bases, with 16 bases left in between. The CDR3 loop is CASSTGRDFYGYTF. The CDR3 nucleotides read TGTGCCAGCTCCACAGGGCGAGACTTTTATGGCTACACCTTC.

This clonotype was recorded many times. The rearrangement links TRBV3-1 to TRBJ2-4; D may be TRBD2 (5 bases). Germline V CDR1 and CDR2: LGHDT, YNNKEL (reference sequence). V was clipped by 2 bases and J by 3 bases, with 8 bases between them. This CDR3 spans 14 amino acids. Here the CDR3 DNA reads TGTGCCAGCAGCCAACGGGGTCACAAAAACATTCAGTACTTC. This gives the protein CASSQRGHKNIQYF. The variable domain in full, completed from reference TRBV3-1 and TRBJ2-4, reads DTAVSQTPKYLVTQMGNDKSIKCEQNLGHDTMYWYKQDSKKFLKIMFSYNNKELIINETVPNRFSPKSPDKAHLNLHINSLELGDSAVYFCASSQRGHKNIQYFGAGTRLSVL.

This clonotype was detected many times. The genes are TRBV6-2 or TRBV6-3 and TRBJ2-3, with 10 bases matching TRBD2. The J segment lost 2 bases and the V segment lost 8 bases, leaving 4 bases of the junction unmatched. The germline V gene encodes CDR1 MNHEY and CDR2 SVGEGT. The CDR3 covers 14 residues. The CDR3 DNA reads TGTGCCAGCTTAGCGGGAGGCCCCACAGATACGCAGTATTTT. Protein: CASLAGGPTDTQYF.

This clonotype occurred many times. V gene TRBV6-1 combines with J gene TRBJ1-1; the match to TRBD1 covers 10 bases. Germline lookup yields CDR1 MNHNS and CDR2 SASEGT. V was pared by 6 bases and J by 4 bases, with 5 bases of the junction left unmatched. The CDR3 runs to 14 residues. The CDR3 nucleotides read TGTGCCAGCAGAAGACAGGGGGCAGGCACTGAAGCTTTCTTT. The encoded protein is CASRRQGAGTEAFF.